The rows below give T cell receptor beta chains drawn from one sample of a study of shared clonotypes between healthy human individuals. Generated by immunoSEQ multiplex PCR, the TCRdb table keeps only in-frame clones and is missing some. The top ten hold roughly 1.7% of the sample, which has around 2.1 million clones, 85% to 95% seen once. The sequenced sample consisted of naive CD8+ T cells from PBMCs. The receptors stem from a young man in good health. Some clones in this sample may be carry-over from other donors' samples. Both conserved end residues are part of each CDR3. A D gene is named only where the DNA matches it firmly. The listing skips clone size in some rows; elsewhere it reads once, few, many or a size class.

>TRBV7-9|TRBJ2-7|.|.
CASSKHSPSYEQYF
TGTGCCAGCAGCAAACACAGCCCTTCCTACGAGCAGTACTTC
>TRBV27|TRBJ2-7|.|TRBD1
CASRDRGGGEQYF
TGTGCCAGCAGAGACAGGGGTGGGGGCGAGCAGTACTTC
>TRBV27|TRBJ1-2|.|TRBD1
CASSLDRDLNYGYTF
TGTGCCAGCAGCCTGGACAGGGATCTTAACTATGGCTACACCTTC
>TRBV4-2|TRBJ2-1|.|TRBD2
CASSPTLSGNYNEQFF
TGTGCCAGCAGCCCAACCCTTAGCGGGAATTACAATGAGCAGTTCTTC
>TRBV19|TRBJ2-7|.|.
CASSIDNEGFYEQYF
TGTGCCAGTAGTATAGATAATGAGGGTTTCTACGAGCAGTACTTC
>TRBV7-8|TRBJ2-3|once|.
CASSLELGRLSTDTQYF
TGTGCCAGCAGCTTAGAGCTTGGCAGGCTTAGCACAGATACGCAGTATTTT
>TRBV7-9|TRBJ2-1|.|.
CASSLVTGLASEVYNEQFF
TGTGCCAGCAGCTTAGTAACAGGTCTGGCTAGCGAAGTCTACAATGAGCAGTTCTTC
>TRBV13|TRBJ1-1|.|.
CASSLLTSGWFGAFF
TGTGCCAGCAGCTTACTCACATCCGGGTGGTTTGGGGCTTTCTTT
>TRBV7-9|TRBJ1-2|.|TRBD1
CASGPGGGHGYTF
TGTGCCAGCGGCCCAGGGGGGGGACATGGCTACACCTTC
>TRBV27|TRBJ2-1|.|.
CASRAEGTYNEQFF
TGTGCCAGTCGGGCGGAGGGAACCTACAATGAGCAGTTCTTC
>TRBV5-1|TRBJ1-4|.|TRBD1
CASSPRQGRWNEKLFF
TGCGCCAGCAGCCCGAGACAGGGCCGATGGAATGAAAAACTGTTTTTT
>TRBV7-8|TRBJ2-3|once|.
CASSLGFWTSTDTQYF
TGTGCCAGCAGCTTAGGGTTTTGGACTAGCACAGATACGCAGTATTTT
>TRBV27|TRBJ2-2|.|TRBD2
CASSLIEPGLAGDRDTGELFF
TGTGCCAGCAGTTTAATCGAGCCGGGACTAGCGGGAGATAGGGACACCGGGGAGCTGTTTTTT
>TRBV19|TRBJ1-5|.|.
CASKLDEMHQPQHF
TGTGCCAGTAAGCTCGATGAAATGCATCAGCCCCAGCATTTT
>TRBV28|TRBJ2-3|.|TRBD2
CASSKTLAGTDTQYF
TGTGCCAGCAGTAAAACGCTAGCGGGAACAGATACGCAGTATTTT
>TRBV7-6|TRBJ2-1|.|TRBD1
CASSLGAGGILISYNEQFF
TGTGCCAGCAGCTTAGGCGCAGGGGGCATATTAATCTCCTACAATGAGCAGTTCTTC
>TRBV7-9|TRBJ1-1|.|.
CASSPTHNEAFF
TGTGCCAGCAGCCCTACCCATAATGAAGCTTTCTTT
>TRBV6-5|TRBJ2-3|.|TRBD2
CASSYTLADTDTQYF
TGTGCCAGCAGTTACACCCTAGCGGACACAGATACGCAGTATTTT
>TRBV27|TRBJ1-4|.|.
CASRGGHRAEKLFF
TGTGCCAGCAGGGGGGGTCACCGCGCGGAAAAACTGTTTTTT
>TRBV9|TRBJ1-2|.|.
CASSVLAGLDYTF
TGTGCCAGCAGCGTATTGGCAGGCTTGGACTACACCTTC
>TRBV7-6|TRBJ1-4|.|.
CASSLYKRGNEKLFF
TGTGCCAGCAGCTTATACAAACGTGGTAATGAAAAACTGTTTTTT
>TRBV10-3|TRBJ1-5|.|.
CAISESLGPQHF
TGTGCCATCAGTGAGTCTCTCGGGCCCCAGCATTTT
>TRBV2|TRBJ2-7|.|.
CATQGTLGPEQYF
TGTGCCACACAGGGAACCCTGGGGCCCGAGCAGTACTTC
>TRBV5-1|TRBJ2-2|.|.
CASSLGPGAGTGELFF
TGCGCCAGCAGCTTGGGTCCAGGGGCGGGCACCGGGGAGCTGTTTTTT
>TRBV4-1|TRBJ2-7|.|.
CASSQSGFGDEQYF
TGCGCCAGCAGCCAGTCGGGGTTTGGCGACGAGCAGTACTTC
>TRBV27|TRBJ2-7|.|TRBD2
CASSLGGLTSYEQYF
TGTGCCAGCAGTTTAGGGGGACTAACAAGCTACGAGCAGTACTTC
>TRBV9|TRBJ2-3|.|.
CASSPAGSGTQYF
TGTGCCAGCAGCCCAGCAGGGAGCGGTACGCAGTATTTT
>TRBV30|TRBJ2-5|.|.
CAWMTIKETQYF
TGTGCCTGGATGACAATCAAAGAGACCCAGTACTTC
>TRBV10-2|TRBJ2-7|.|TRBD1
CASRLQGSYEQYF
TGCGCCAGCAGACTACAGGGGAGCTACGAGCAGTACTTC
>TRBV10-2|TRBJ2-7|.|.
CASRITGSYEQYF
TGCGCCAGCAGAATTACAGGAAGCTACGAGCAGTACTTC
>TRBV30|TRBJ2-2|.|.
CAWSIVTGELFF
TGTGCCTGGAGCATAGTCACCGGGGAGCTGTTTTTT
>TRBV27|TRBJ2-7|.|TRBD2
CASSLRGSTTQKEGVYEQYF
TGTGCCAGCAGTTTGCGGGGGTCAACTACTCAGAAAGAAGGGGTCTACGAGCAGTACTTC